This TCR beta chain appears in the sequencing data of a study of regulatory T cells in long-lasting Graves disease. TCR beta libraries were built with iRepertoire HTBI primers and Arm-PCR of CDR3 regions. In TCRdb, the multiplex PCR reads were re-called with MiXCR into one record per CDR3 protein. Here the sample spans hundreds of thousands of distinct CDR3 sequences, 16% being singletons. Specified time point: newly diagnosed GD, antithyroid drugs for less than 3 months. The TCR library used RNA extracted from PBMCs. The length of the CDR3 is 14 residues. Trimming cost V 2 bases and J 0 bases, with 5 bases left between them. The same data also contributed to another study, on T cells in Graves' hyperthyroidism and ophthalmopathy.

The chain has TRBV12-3 or TRBV12-4 and TRBJ1-3; no firm D call. Sequences were derived from peripheral blood mononuclear cells (PBMCs), sampled at new diagnosis, from a patient treated with antithyroid drugs. The clonotype comes from a man aged 40-49 years with Graves disease. CDR3 loop: CASSLQSSGNTIYF. The CDR3 DNA sequence: TGTGCCAGCAGTTTACAAAGCTCTGGAAACACCATATATTTT.